This paragraph reports one T cell receptor (beta chain). This clonotype appeared many times. There is no known antigen for this receptor. Base qualities are not recorded, but no much larger clone differs from it by a single base. Library preparation used RT-PCR. Sequenced on a NextSeq 550. In TCRdb, the public reads were trimmed at Q25 with fastp and aligned with MiXCR, with productive beta chains retained. CDR3 protein sequences are deduplicated, and each keeps its most common genes and DNA. This sample comprises about 74,000 distinct CDR3 sequences, roughly 29% of them detected only once. The ten biggest clones cover about 25% of the sample. The data derive from a study of patients and donors after allogeneic stem cell transplantation (dated by TCRdb to the early 2020s). Sequencing was carried out using blood, either unsorted or a sorted T cell fraction (not recorded which). The receptor was derived from a human donor who was either an allogeneic HSCT recipient or a stem cell or donor lymphocyte infusion donor (not recorded which). It is not recorded whose cells these are; they may come from a transplant donor.

The DNA sequence is TGTGCCAGCTCACCGGTCACGGGTGGAAACACCATATATTTT. The resulting protein is CASSPVTGGNTIYF. The chain is made from TRBV18 and TRBJ1-3, with the D segment identity uncertain. The germline ends are 9 bases apart after V is trimmed by 3 bases and J by 3 bases. CDR1 and CDR2 were assigned from the germline V gene as KGHSH and LQKENI. Inclusive of the bounding cysteine and phenylalanine, the CDR3 is 14 residues long. This entry keeps only the CDR3 DNA: 42 bases, framed from base 1.